The 21 T cell receptor beta chains below come from one sample, sequenced in a study of regulatory T cells in long-lasting Graves disease (dated by TCRdb to the early 2020s). The time point label on this specimen signifies: newly diagnosed GD, antithyroid drugs for less than 3 months. RNA was extracted from PBMCs in TRIzol for both TCR sequencing and RNA sequencing. The library was produced with multiplex PCR. TCRdb records Illumina HiSeq 4000 as the sequencer. TCR beta libraries were built with iRepertoire HTBI primers and Arm-PCR amplification of CDR3 regions. The public reads were quality trimmed at Q25 with fastp and then assembled into clones with MiXCR by TCRdb, keeping productive beta chains. When rows share a CDR3 protein, they turn into one entry using the most common DNA and genes. Within this sample are hundreds of thousands of distinct CDR3 sequences, with approximately 16% of them counted one time only. 30% of the sample rests with the top ten.

The same specimen was also included in a second study, on T cells in Graves' hyperthyroidism and ophthalmopathy.

The sample was peripheral blood mononuclear cells (PBMCs), taken at new diagnosis, from a patient treated with antithyroid drugs. The source of these receptors is a man aged 40-55 years with Graves disease. Donor details come from another sample of the same person, matched by shared clones.

Many counts were recorded for this clonotype. The chain carries TRBV2 and TRBJ2-7, with D perhaps TRBD1 (5 bases). The CDR3 is 16 residues long. Germline CDR1 reads SNHLY; CDR2 reads FYNNEI. V was clipped by 6 bases and J by 6 bases, with 24 bases between them. The CDR3 bases are TGTGCCAGCAGCCACTTTGGCAGGGCGCTGTCTTCCGAGCAGTACTTC. Translated: CASSHFGRALSSEQYF.

This clonotype was counted many times. The chain carries TRBV15 and TRBJ1-1; no firm D call. Deletions cut 1 base from V and 6 bases from J, with 12 bases between. Germline lookup yields CDR1 LNHNV and CDR2 YYDKDF (reference sequence). This CDR3 comprises 14 residues. The CDR3 DNA is TGTGCCACCAGCAGAGGCAGGCTTTTTCCTGAAGCTTTCTTT. Protein sequence: CATSRGRLFPEAFF.

This clonotype was picked up many times. The chain joins TRBV5-1 to TRBJ2-1; maybe TRBD2 (6 bases). Germline CDR1 SGHRS, CDR2 YFSETQ. V was shortened by 0 bases and J by 9 bases, with 10 bases between the two germline ends. CDR3 length equals 13 residues. CDR3 sequence: CASSLAGRSEQFF. The CDR3 region has the DNA TGCGCCAGCAGCTTGGCCGGGAGAAGTGAGCAGTTCTTC.

As for this clonotype: Sequence at one end of the junction differs from germline and may be a read error. The V and J genes are TRBV20-1 and TRBJ2-3; TRBD1 matches 9 bases. The CDR3 has 14 amino acids. Germline CDR1 is DFQATT and CDR2 is SNEGSKA (reference sequence). The CDR3 is CGAVRTGARDTQYF. The DNA of the CDR3 is TGCGGTGCCGTCCGGACAGGGGCAAGGGATACGCAGTATTTT.

This clonotype was recorded at least ten times. The chain links TRBV6-5 to TRBJ1-6; D remains unclear. This CDR3 region has 13 residues. Trimming removed 4 bases at V and 2 bases at J, with 3 bases between. Germline V gene data show CDR1 as MNHEY and CDR2 as SVGAGI. As DNA, the CDR3 is TGTGCCAGCAGTTCGACCTATAATTCACCCCTCCACTTT. It yields the protein CASSSTYNSPLHF.

This clonotype was observed many times. CDR3 sequence: CASRADGSNQPQHF. The CDR3 DNA sequence: TGTGCCAGCAGGGCGGACGGAAGCAATCAGCCCCAGCATTTT. The chain employs TRBV2 and TRBJ1-5; no clear D. CDR3 size: 14 residues. V lost 6 bases, J lost 1 base, and 10 bases lay in between. Germline loops: CDR1 SNHLY, CDR2 FYNNEI. Filled out from reference TRBV2 and TRBJ1-5, the complete variable domain reads EPEVTQTPSHQVTQMGQEVILRCVPISNHLYFYWYRQILGQKVEFLVSFYNNEISEKSEIFDDQFSVERPDGSNFTLKIRSTKLEDSAMYFCASRADGSNQPQHFGDGTRLSIL.

This sequence joins TRBV20-1 and TRBJ1-5, with 10 nucleotides matching TRBD1. This CDR3 has 16 amino acids. Germline trimming cut 5 bases from V and 1 base from J; bases unmatched to any gene: 8. CDR1 is DFQATT, CDR2 SNEGSKA, per germline (reference sequence). CDR3 sequence: CSAAGQGISSNQPQHF. CDR3 in DNA: TGCAGTGCTGCGGGACAGGGGATCTCAAGCAATCAGCCCCAGCATTTT.

Ten or more counts support this clonotype. This chain links TRBV6-1 with TRBJ2-5; a weak D match, TRBD2 (7 bases). The CDR3 covers 15 residues. CDR1 MNHNS and CDR2 SASEGT come from the germline V gene. The V end was cut by 6 bases, the J end by 5 bases, with 19 bases between. The CDR3 region has the DNA TGTGCCAGCAGCCCCCCGGGGGGCAGGGAGGAGACCCAGTACTTC. Protein sequence: CASSPPGGREETQYF.

The chain recombines TRBV19 with TRBJ2-1; TRBD1 matches 10 bases. V was clipped by 5 bases and J by 6 bases; unmatched bases: 7. Germline loops: CDR1 LNHDA, CDR2 SQIVND (reference sequence). This CDR3 spans 15 amino acids. The CDR3 DNA reads as TGTGCCAGTAGTGTGGGGACAGGGGCTTTCAATGAGCAGTTCTTC. It yields the protein CASSVGTGAFNEQFF.

This clonotype was recorded many times. This chain joins TRBV30 and TRBJ1-1; maybe TRBD1 (5 bases). The V gene lost 2 bases and the J gene lost 4 bases, with 11 bases spanning the gap. Germline V CDR1 and CDR2: GTSNPN, SVGIG (reference sequence). CDR3 length: 13 residues. Here the CDR3 DNA reads TGTGCCTGGAGTTCCTTGAGGGGCACTGAAGCTTTCTTT. Translating gives CAWSSLRGTEAFF.

This clonotype was seen many times. This chain connects TRBV6-1 to TRBJ2-1; TRBD2 agrees at 10 bases. From germline, CDR1 is MNHNS and CDR2 SASEGT. V trimming: 10 bases; J trimming: 10 bases; junction bases outside the gene matches: 10. The CDR3 totals 13 residues. CDR3 protein: CATPAGGSGEQFF. CDR3 bases: TGTGCCACTCCAGCGGGGGGGAGTGGAGAGCAGTTCTTC.

This clonotype has only a few counts. This chain links TRBV6-1 with TRBJ2-7, with unresolved D. In germline, CDR1 is MNHNS, CDR2 SASEGT. V lost 5 bases and J lost 4, with 12 bases in between. There are 13 residues in the CDR3. This CDR3 reads CASSNPDTYEQYF. CDR3 nucleotides: TGTGCCAGCAGTAATCCCGACACTTACGAGCAGTACTTC.

This clonotype was observed many times. The rearrangement uses TRBV11-2 and TRBJ2-7; D gene uncertain. The CDR3 loop spans 14 amino acids. The V gene's germline CDR1 is SGHAT and CDR2 FQNNGV. The V end lost 2 bases, the J end lost 2 bases, and 10 bases lay between the germline ends. CDR3 nucleotides: TGTGCCAGCAGCTTAAATCCAGGCCCCTACGAGCAGTACTTC. Translating it yields CASSLNPGPYEQYF.

With regard to this clonotype: Just one base apart from a much larger clone, this may be a read error. The J gene is TRBJ2-5, the V gene TRBV28; D is undetermined. Germline V lookup: CDR1 MDHEN, CDR2 SYDVKM. V lost 8 bases, J lost 9 bases, and 13 bases lay in between. The CDR3 spans 11 residues. CDR3 region: CASGTWAAQYF. The CDR3, as DNA: TGTGCCAGCGGTACCTGGGCGGCCCAGTACTTC.

Many counts were recorded for this clonotype. The chain links TRBV7-2 to TRBJ2-3, with 8 nucleotides matching TRBD1. Germline V gene data show CDR1 as SGHTA and CDR2 as FQGNSA. V trimming: 5 bases; J trimming: 9 bases; junction bases outside the gene matches: 10. The CDR3 contains 14 residues. This CDR3 reads CASSRGTGKGTQYF. The CDR3 nucleotides are TGTGCCAGCAGCCGAGGGACAGGCAAAGGGACGCAGTATTTT.

This clonotype was detected many times. This sequence joins TRBV7-9 and TRBJ2-5; D unresolved. CDR1 and CDR2 from the germline V gene are SEHNR and FQNEAQ (reference sequence). CDR3 size: 13 residues. V lost 5 bases and J 8 bases, leaving 15 bases between the germline ends. DNA for the CDR3: TGTGCCAGCAGCAGCCCTTCCAAGAGAACCCAGTACTTC. It specifies CASSSPSKRTQYF.

This clonotype came up many times. V gene TRBV9 combines with J gene TRBJ1-2; 11 positions agree with TRBD1. J lost 3 bases, V lost 3 bases, and 4 bases had no gene match. Germline lookup yields CDR1 SGDLS and CDR2 YYNGEE. The CDR3 is 15 amino acids. This CDR3 is CASSGWTGGYYGYTF. As DNA, the CDR3 is TGTGCCAGCAGCGGTTGGACAGGGGGCTACTATGGCTACACCTTC.

The chain recombines TRBV19 with TRBJ1-4; D not resolved. Trimming took 6 bases from V and 8 from J, leaving 16 bases between them. This CDR3 spans 14 amino acids. Germline assignment: CDR1 LNHDA and CDR2 SQIVND (reference sequence). DNA for the CDR3: TGTGCCAGTAGCAGGTCTACCAGGAGGGAAAAACTGTTTTTT. Protein sequence: CASSRSTRREKLFF.

The V and J genes are TRBV5-1 and TRBJ1-1; 7 nucleotides align to TRBD1. J was trimmed by 1 base and V by 3 bases; bases with no gene match: 6. This CDR3 has 15 residues. Germline CDR1 SGHRS, CDR2 YFSETQ. The CDR3 here is CASSSYRGENTEAFF. The CDR3 nucleotides are TGCGCCAGCAGCTCTTACAGGGGTGAGAACACTGAAGCTTTCTTT.

There are many counts of this clonotype. This chain links TRBV3-2 with TRBJ2-1. TRBV3-2 is a pseudogene locus. The CDR3 runs to 15 residues. CDR3 coding DNA: TGTGCCAGCAAACCCTTTGGCGGTGTCTACAATGAGCAGTTCTTC. Protein sequence: CASKPFGGVYNEQFF.

This clonotype has a count of ten or more. The chain recombines TRBV7-2 with TRBJ2-6; D is ambiguous. From germline, CDR1 is SGHTA and CDR2 FQGNSA. The CDR3 length is 13 residues. The V end was cut by 9 bases, the J end by 4 bases, with 10 bases between. Written as DNA, the CDR3 is TGTGCCAGTCACATCGGAGGGGCCAACGTCCTGACTTTC. It translates to CASHIGGANVLTF.